The clone carrying this TCR beta chain has just a few counts. The antigen remains unidentified. This sample stems from a study of T cells after yellow fever vaccination. Study outcomes and limitations: Any FACS-sorted repertoire could hold abundant clonotypes that contaminate it from the bulk population. Faster peaking, at day 5 versus 15, marked a secondary response that was weaker.

Per germline, CDR1 KGHSH and CDR2 LQKENI. With V trimmed by 7 bases and J by 3 bases, 1 base remained unmatched. CDR3 size: 13 residues. TCRdb independently ran MiXCR on the 5' RACE reads; one entry per CDR3 protein. This sample has fewer than 400,000 distinct CDR3 sequences, with 9.5% to 12% found just once. The sample in question was CD4+ T cells sorted from PBMCs, obtained 45 days after the yellow fever booster vaccination. V is TRBV18 and J is TRBJ1-1, with 11 bases lining up with TRBD1. The receptor was derived from a young man who received the YFV17D yellow fever vaccine. Here the CDR3 DNA reads TGTGCCAGCTTGGGACAGGGGGACACTGAAGCTTTCTTT. It is translated as CASLGQGDTEAFF.